Listed below are T cell receptor beta chains from one sample, sequenced in a study of control samples from healthy donors and cancer patients. The repertoire was sequenced with immunoSEQ multiplex PCR; TCRdb's copy has only in-frame clones and lacks some. There are about 160,000 clones in the sample; 92% occur only once, and roughly 0.7% lies in the top ten. Source material: blood. The receptors derive from a woman aged 25 to 45 in good health. CDR3s include the opening cysteine and the closing phenylalanine or tryptophan. A D gene is named only where the DNA matches it firmly. Clone size is shown for a subset of rows, as once, few, many or a class of expanded clone.

d_call,clone_size,v_call,j_call,cdr3_nt,cdr3_aa
TRBD1,-,TRBV27,TRBJ1-5,TGTGCCAGCAGTTTAACAGGGGAGGGTAGTCAGCCCCAGCATTTT,CASSLTGEGSQPQHF
-,-,TRBV29-1,TRBJ2-7,TGCAGCGCCAGACGGGACGGGAGCTCCTACGAGCAGTACTTC,CSARRDGSSYEQYF
TRBD1,-,TRBV19,TRBJ2-7,TGTGCCAGTAGTATATCAGCGACAGGGGGCTTTTACGAGCAGTACTTC,CASSISATGGFYEQYF
-,-,TRBV30,TRBJ2-5,TGTGCCTGGAGTCTTCTGGAGACCCAGTACTTC,CAWSLLETQYF
TRBD1,-,TRBV29-1,TRBJ1-2,TGCAGCGTTGGAGGGTCGGACAGGTACCTCGCGGGAGGCTACACCTTC,CSVGGSDRYLAGGYTF
-,-,TRBV19,TRBJ2-7,TGTGCCAGTAGTATAACCGGGACCGCTTACGAGCAGTACTTC,CASSITGTAYEQYF
-,-,TRBV18,TRBJ2-7,TGTGCCAGCTCAACTCAGGGCTCCTACGAGCAGTACTTC,CASSTQGSYEQYF
-,-,TRBV9,TRBJ2-3,TGTGCCAGCAGCGGACAGTCCGTAGATACGCAGTATTTT,CASSGQSVDTQYF
-,-,TRBV3-1/TRBV3-2,TRBJ2-1,TGTGCCAGCAGCCAACAGGGACTCCTCCCCACCAATGAGCAGTTCTTC,CASSQQGLLPTNEQFF
-,-,TRBV5-6,TRBJ2-5,TGTGCCAGCAGTTCAGGGGAGACCCAGTACTTC,CASSSGETQYF
TRBD2,-,TRBV7-3,TRBJ2-3,TGTGCCAGCAGCTTAGGGGCGGGAGGAGGCACAGATACGCAGTATTTT,CASSLGAGGGTDTQYF
TRBD1,once,TRBV3-1/TRBV3-2,TRBJ1-1,TGTGCCAGCAGCCAAGAAGCGCGAGGGGGCGGTTGGGCTTTCTTT,CASSQEARGGGWAFF
-,-,TRBV28,TRBJ2-3,TGTGCCAGCAGGCTAGGGGGGACAGGCACAGATACGCAGTATTTT,CASRLGGTGTDTQYF
-,-,TRBV28,TRBJ1-5,TGTGCCAGCAGCGAATGGTCTTTGGGCAATCAGCCCCAGCATTTT,CASSEWSLGNQPQHF
-,-,TRBV28,TRBJ1-1,TGTGCCAGCAGTTTTCCAGGCAATGAAGCTTTCTTT,CASSFPGNEAFF
-,-,TRBV6-2/TRBV6-3,TRBJ2-7,TGTGCCAGCAGTAAAACAGGGGAGCAGTACTTC,CASSKTGEQYF
TRBD1,-,TRBV9,TRBJ1-4,TGTGCCAGCAGCCGGGACAGGGTGTGGGACGAAAAACTGTTTTTT,CASSRDRVWDEKLFF
-,-,TRBV6-5,TRBJ1-5,TGTGCCAGCACCCTCTGGGGGGCGGGGGCTCAGCCCCAGCATTTT,CASTLWGAGAQPQHF
TRBD2,few,TRBV6-1,TRBJ2-1,TGTGCCAGCAGTGACGGAAGCGGGAGCGGCAATGAGCAGTTCTTC,CASSDGSGSGNEQFF
TRBD2,-,TRBV5-5,TRBJ2-1,TGTGCCAGCAGCACCCCGGGGACTAGTAACAATGGGCAGTTCTTC,CASSTPGTSNNGQFF
TRBD1,-,TRBV7-9,TRBJ2-3,TGTGCCAGCATCCGTCCGAGGACAGGGACAGATACGCAGTATTTT,CASIRPRTGTDTQYF
-,-,TRBV27,TRBJ2-3,TGTGCCAGCAGTCCCGGACTTAGGGCAGATACGCAGTATTTT,CASSPGLRADTQYF
-,-,TRBV18,TRBJ1-1,TGTGCCAGCTCACCAAGCAACACTGAAGCTTTCTTT,CASSPSNTEAFF
-,-,TRBV27,TRBJ2-1,TGTGCCAGCAGTTTGCAGGGGCTGGAGGAGCAGTTCTTC,CASSLQGLEEQFF
-,-,TRBV28,TRBJ1-1,TGTGCCAGCAGTTTCGGGGGGGCCACTGAAGCTTTCTTT,CASSFGGATEAFF
-,-,TRBV5-4,TRBJ1-2,TGTGCCAGCAGCTTGGCACGGGAGAACTATGGCTACACCTTC,CASSLARENYGYTF
-,-,TRBV14,TRBJ1-1,TGTGCCAGCAGCCAAGCTGCAGGGAGAACTGAAGCTTTCTTT,CASSQAAGRTEAFF
TRBD2,-,TRBV27,TRBJ2-1,TGTGCCACCTTAGGACTAGCGGGGAACAATGAGCAGTTCTTC,CATLGLAGNNEQFF
TRBD1,-,TRBV28,TRBJ2-7,TGTGCCAGCAACATGGGACAGGGGTCCTACGAGCAGTACTTC,CASNMGQGSYEQYF
-,once,TRBV9,TRBJ2-1,TGTGCCAGCAGCCCGCTTATGGCACCCGAGAATGAGCAGTTCTTC,CASSPLMAPENEQFF
-,-,TRBV6-5,TRBJ1-3,TGTGCCAGCAGTCCAATTCAGAGCTCTGGAAACACCATATATTTT,CASSPIQSSGNTIYF
-,-,TRBV6-8,TRBJ2-5,TGTGCCAGACGGAGGTTTCGGGTCCTCCAAGAGACCCAGTACTTC,CARRRFRVLQETQYF
TRBD1,-,TRBV19,TRBJ1-4,TGTGCCAGTAGTATACCGGGACAGGTAGCAAAACTGTTTTTT,CASSIPGQVAKLFF
-,-,TRBV28,TRBJ1-5,TGTGCCAGCAGTCCTAGACAAGGCCCCTACAATCAGCCCCAGCATTTT,CASSPRQGPYNQPQHF
-,-,TRBV5-8,TRBJ1-1,TGTGCCAGCAGCTCGTGGAGGGTGAACACTGAAGCTTTCTTT,CASSSWRVNTEAFF
TRBD1,-,TRBV25-1,TRBJ2-7,TGTGCCAGCAGTACAACAGGGGTGGCCTACGAGCAGTACTTC,CASSTTGVAYEQYF
TRBD2,-,TRBV4-3,TRBJ2-1,TGCGCCAGCAGCCAACGACCACTCGGGACTAGCGGGAATGAGCAGTTCTTC,CASSQRPLGTSGNEQFF
-,-,TRBV5-6,TRBJ2-2,TGTGCCAGCAGCTGGACCGGGGAGCTGTTTTTT,CASSWTGELFF
-,-,TRBV4-1,TRBJ1-4,TGCGCCAGCAGCCAAGGTTTCGGGGGCAGGACTAATGAAAAACTGTTTTTT,CASSQGFGGRTNEKLFF
TRBD2,-,TRBV7-6,TRBJ2-1,TGTGCCAGCAGCTATGCTAGCGGCTCCTACAATGAGCAGTTCTTC,CASSYASGSYNEQFF
TRBD1,-,TRBV24-1,TRBJ2-5,TGTGCCACCAGTGACACAGGACAGGGGAAAGAGACCCAGTACTTC,CATSDTGQGKETQYF
-,-,TRBV16,TRBJ1-1,TGTGCCAGCAGCCAATCGTACGTGAACACTGAAGCTTTCTTT,CASSQSYVNTEAFF
TRBD2,-,TRBV6-1,TRBJ2-1,TGTGCCAGCAGTGAGAGGGGACTGAGTAGCGGGTGGGGTAGCAATGAGCAGTTCTTC,CASSERGLSSGWGSNEQFF
-,-,TRBV28,TRBJ1-1,TGTGCCAGCAGACACCTAACCCAGGGACTGAACACTGAAGCTTTCTTT,CASRHLTQGLNTEAFF
-,once,TRBV19,TRBJ1-1,TGTGCCAGTAGGGGCATTGGAACTGAAGCTTTCTTT,CASRGIGTEAFF
-,-,TRBV12-3/TRBV12-4,TRBJ2-1,TGTGCCAGCAGTTTCACAGGTAGTGAGCAGTTCTTC,CASSFTGSEQFF
-,-,TRBV7-8,TRBJ2-5,TGTGCCAGCAGCCGGGCCCCTCAAGAGACCCAGTACTTC,CASSRAPQETQYF
-,few,TRBV29-1,TRBJ2-1,TGCAGCGCCAAAAAGGGGACGGGGAATGAGCAGTTCTTC,CSAKKGTGNEQFF
-,once,TRBV6-5,TRBJ2-2,TGTGCCAGCCGATTTGACACCGGGGAGCTGTTTTTT,CASRFDTGELFF
-,few,TRBV18,TRBJ1-6,TGTGCCAGCTCACCGACAGATAATTCACCCCTCCACTTT,CASSPTDNSPLHF
-,once,TRBV11-2,TRBJ2-5,TGTGCCAGCTCCCTGGGGTTAGAGACCCAGTACTTC,CASSLGLETQYF
-,-,TRBV2,TRBJ2-7,TGTGCCAGCACCTTCCCCAAGGGAGTTTACGAGCAGTACTTC,CASTFPKGVYEQYF
-,-,TRBV6-1,TRBJ1-4,TGTGCCAGCAGTGATCAGGGTGGGGAAAAACTGTTTTTT,CASSDQGGEKLFF
-,-,TRBV4-1,TRBJ2-2,TGCGCCAGCAGCCAAGAGGGCAGGGAGAGTTACACCGGGGAGCTGTTTTTT,CASSQEGRESYTGELFF
-,-,TRBV5-6,TRBJ2-5,TGTGCCAGCAGCTCGCTGACGTACCAAGAGACCCAGTACTTC,CASSSLTYQETQYF
-,once,TRBV19,TRBJ2-1,TGTGCCAGTAGTATAGGCCCCCTGAGCCTTGAGCAGTTCTTC,CASSIGPLSLEQFF
TRBD2,-,TRBV7-9,TRBJ2-1,TGTGCCAGCAGCTTAGATAGTAGGTTCCGGACTAGGGTTGAGCAGTTCTTC,CASSLDSRFRTRVEQFF
TRBD1,-,TRBV3-1/TRBV3-2,TRBJ2-7,TGTGCCAGCAGCCCCCGACAGGGGGCGGTGCAGTACTTC,CASSPRQGAVQYF